Sequencing of this TCR beta chain was carried out in a study of blood T cell repertoires in COVID-19. Recruits, aged roughly 18 to 100 years, lived in 24 US areas. Participants had their cohort set by participant-reported clinical history. Trimming left V 9 bases short and J 0 bases short, with 18 bases between. The CDR3 is 16 amino acids. As originally analysed: Counts of nucleated cells, estimated from reference gene primer amplification, were obtained. Clones were read by immunoSEQ multiplex PCR, and TCRdb kept only the in-frame ones, dropping some. That table is the source of V, J and clone size, and D and trimming were worked out from the DNA. The sample contains over 350,000 clones, about 85% of which appear only once.

The genes are TRBV23-1 and TRBJ1-5; perhaps TRBD1 as D (6 bases). TRBV23-1 is known as an ORF, though its function is uncertain. This clonotype originated in a woman aged 18 to 35 with acute COVID-19. The source material was PBMCs or T cells enriched from blood (not recorded which). The CDR3 DNA sequence: TGCGCCAGGAGATCCGGGGCAGGGGTTAGCAATCAGCCCCAGCATTTT. Protein: CARRSGAGVSNQPQHF.